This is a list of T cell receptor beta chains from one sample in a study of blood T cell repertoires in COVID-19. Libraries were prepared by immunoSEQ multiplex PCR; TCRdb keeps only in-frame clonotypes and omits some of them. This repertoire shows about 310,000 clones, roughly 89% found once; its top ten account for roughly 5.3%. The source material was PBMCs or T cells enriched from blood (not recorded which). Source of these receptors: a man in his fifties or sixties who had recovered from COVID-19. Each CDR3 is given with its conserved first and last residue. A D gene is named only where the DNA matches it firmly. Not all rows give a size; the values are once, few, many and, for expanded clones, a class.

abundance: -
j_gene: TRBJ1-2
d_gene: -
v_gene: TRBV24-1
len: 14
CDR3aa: CATSDQDKAYGYTF
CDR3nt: TGTGCCACCAGTGACCAGGACAAGGCCTATGGCTACACCTTC

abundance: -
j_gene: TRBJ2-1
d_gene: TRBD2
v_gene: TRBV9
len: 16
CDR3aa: CASSDSAGGPYNEQFF
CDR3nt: TGTGCCAGCAGCGATTCTGCGGGAGGCCCATACAATGAGCAGTTCTTC

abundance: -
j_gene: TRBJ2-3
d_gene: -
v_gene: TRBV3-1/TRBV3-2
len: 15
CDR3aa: CASSQPLTSTDTQYF
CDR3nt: TGTGCCAGCAGCCAACCTCTAACCAGCACAGATACGCAGTATTTT

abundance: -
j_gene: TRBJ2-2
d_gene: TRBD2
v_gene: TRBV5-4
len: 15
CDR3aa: CASSVPSGSTGELFF
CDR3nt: TGTGCCAGCAGTGTTCCTAGCGGGAGCACCGGGGAGCTGTTTTTT

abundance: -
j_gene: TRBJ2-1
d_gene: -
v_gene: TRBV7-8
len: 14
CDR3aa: CASSSGTLYNEQFF
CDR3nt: TGTGCCAGCAGCTCCGGGACTTTATACAATGAGCAGTTCTTC

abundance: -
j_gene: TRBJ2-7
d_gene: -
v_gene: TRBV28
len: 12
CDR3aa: CASSTTRYEQYF
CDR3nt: TGTGCCAGCAGTACAACTAGGTACGAGCAGTACTTC

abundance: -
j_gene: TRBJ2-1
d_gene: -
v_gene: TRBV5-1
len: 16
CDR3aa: CASRSLEGASYNEQFF
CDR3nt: TGCGCCAGCAGGTCTTTGGAGGGGGCCTCCTACAATGAGCAGTTCTTC

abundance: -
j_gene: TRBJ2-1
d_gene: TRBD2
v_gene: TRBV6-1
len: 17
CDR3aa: CASSEAPAGEYYNEQFF
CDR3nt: TGTGCCAGCAGTGAAGCTCCAGCGGGAGAATACTACAATGAGCAGTTCTTC

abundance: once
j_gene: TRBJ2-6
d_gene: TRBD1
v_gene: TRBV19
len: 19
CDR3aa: CASSMVSGQALSGANVLTF
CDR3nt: TGTGCCAGTAGTATGGTCAGCGGACAGGCGCTCTCTGGGGCCAACGTCCTGACTTTC

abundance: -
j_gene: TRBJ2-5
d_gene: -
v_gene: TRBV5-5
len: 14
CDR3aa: CASSLPGPQETQYF
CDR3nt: TGTGCCAGCAGCTTACCGGGTCCCCAAGAGACCCAGTACTTC

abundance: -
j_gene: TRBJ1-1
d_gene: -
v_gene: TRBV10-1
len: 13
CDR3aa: CASSDIGYTEAFF
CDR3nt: TGCGCCAGCAGTGATATCGGTTACACTGAAGCTTTCTTT

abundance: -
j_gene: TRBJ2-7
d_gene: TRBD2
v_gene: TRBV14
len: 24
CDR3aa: CASSQVSRGRILGTSGSSSYEQYF
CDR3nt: TGTGCCAGCAGCCAAGTTTCGAGGGGGCGAATTCTGGGGACTAGCGGGAGCAGTAGTTACGAGCAGTACTTC

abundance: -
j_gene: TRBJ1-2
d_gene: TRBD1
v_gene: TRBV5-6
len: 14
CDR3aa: CASRRGTGNYGYTF
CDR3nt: TGTGCCAGCAGACGGGGGACAGGGAATTATGGCTACACCTTC

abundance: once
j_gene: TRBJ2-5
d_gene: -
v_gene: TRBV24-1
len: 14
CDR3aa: CATSIRKEGETQYF
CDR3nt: TGTGCCACCAGTATTAGGAAGGAGGGAGAGACCCAGTACTTC

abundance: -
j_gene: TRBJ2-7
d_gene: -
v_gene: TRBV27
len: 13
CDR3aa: CASSPPGRYEQYF
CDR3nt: TGTGCCAGCAGTCCACCGGGGAGGTACGAGCAGTACTTC

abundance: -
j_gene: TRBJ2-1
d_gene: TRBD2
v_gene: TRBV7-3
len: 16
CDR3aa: CASSLLAGVSYNEQFF
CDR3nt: TGTGCCAGCAGCTTACTAGCGGGAGTTTCCTACAATGAGCAGTTCTTC

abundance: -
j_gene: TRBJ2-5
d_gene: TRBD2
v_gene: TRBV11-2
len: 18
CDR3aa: CASSLDLASGRGLETQYF
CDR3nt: TGTGCCAGCAGCTTAGACTTGGCTAGCGGGAGGGGCCTTGAGACCCAGTACTTC

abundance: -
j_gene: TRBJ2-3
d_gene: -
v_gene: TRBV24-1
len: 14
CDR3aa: CATSDPRQTHTQYF
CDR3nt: TGTGCCACCAGTGATCCCCGACAGACCCATACGCAGTATTTT

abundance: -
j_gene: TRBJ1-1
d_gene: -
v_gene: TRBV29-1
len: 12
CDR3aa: CSVLRANTEAFF
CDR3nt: TGCAGCGTCCTCAGGGCGAACACTGAAGCTTTCTTT

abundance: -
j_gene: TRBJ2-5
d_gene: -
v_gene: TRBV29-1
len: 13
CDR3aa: CSVGQGNAETQYF
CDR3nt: TGCAGCGTTGGGCAGGGGAATGCGGAGACCCAGTACTTC

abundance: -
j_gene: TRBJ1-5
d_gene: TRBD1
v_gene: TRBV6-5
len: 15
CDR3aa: CASSRQGSGNQPQHF
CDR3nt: TGTGCCAGCAGTAGACAGGGGTCGGGCAATCAGCCCCAGCATTTT

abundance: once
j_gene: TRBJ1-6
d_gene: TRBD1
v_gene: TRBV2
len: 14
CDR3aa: CASSEEQGNSPLHF
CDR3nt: TGTGCCAGCAGTGAGGAACAGGGGAATTCACCCCTCCACTTT

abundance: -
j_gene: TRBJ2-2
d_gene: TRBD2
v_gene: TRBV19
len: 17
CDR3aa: CASSIIAGAADTGELFF
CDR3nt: TGTGCCAGTAGTATCATAGCGGGAGCCGCGGACACCGGGGAGCTGTTTTTT

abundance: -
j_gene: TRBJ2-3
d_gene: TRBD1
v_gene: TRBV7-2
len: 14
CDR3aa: CASSSDRRTDTQYF
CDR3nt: TGTGCCAGCAGCTCGGACAGGCGCACAGATACGCAGTATTTT

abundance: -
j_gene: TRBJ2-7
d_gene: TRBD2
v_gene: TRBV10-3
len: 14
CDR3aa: CAISDRAGAYEQYF
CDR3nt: TGTGCCATCAGTGATCGAGCGGGAGCGTACGAGCAGTACTTC

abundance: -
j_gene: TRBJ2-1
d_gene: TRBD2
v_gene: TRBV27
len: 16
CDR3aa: CASSPTPGGRVYEQFF
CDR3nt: TGTGCCAGCAGTCCCACGCCGGGCGGGAGGGTCTATGAGCAGTTCTTC

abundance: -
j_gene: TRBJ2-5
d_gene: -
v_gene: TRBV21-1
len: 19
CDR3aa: CASNLGTSGRADGGETQYF
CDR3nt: TGTGCCAGCAACCTAGGGACTAGCGGGAGGGCCGATGGGGGAGAGACCCAGTACTTC

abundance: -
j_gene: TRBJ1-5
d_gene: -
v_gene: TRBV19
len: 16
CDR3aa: CASSNAPGNSNQPQHF
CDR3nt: TGTGCCAGTAGTAACGCTCCGGGGAACAGCAATCAGCCCCAGCATTTT

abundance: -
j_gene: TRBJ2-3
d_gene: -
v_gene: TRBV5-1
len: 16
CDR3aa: CASSFPAGGRADTQYF
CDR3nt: TGCGCCAGCAGCTTCCCGGCCGGGGGGCGGGCAGATACGCAGTATTTT

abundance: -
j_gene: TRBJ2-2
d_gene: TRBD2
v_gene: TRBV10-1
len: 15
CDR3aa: CASRGLAGGVGELFF
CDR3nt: TGCGCCAGCAGAGGTCTAGCGGGAGGGGTCGGGGAGCTGTTTTTT

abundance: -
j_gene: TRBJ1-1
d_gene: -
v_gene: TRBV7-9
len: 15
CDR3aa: CASSLVSLAGTEAFF
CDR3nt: TGTGCCAGCAGCTTAGTCAGCCTGGCGGGGACTGAAGCTTTCTTT

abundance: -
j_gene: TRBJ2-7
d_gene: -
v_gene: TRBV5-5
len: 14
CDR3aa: CASGRGFFLYEQYF
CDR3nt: TGTGCCAGCGGCAGAGGATTTTTCCTCTACGAGCAGTACTTC

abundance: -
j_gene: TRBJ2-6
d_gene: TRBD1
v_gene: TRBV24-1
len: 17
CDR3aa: CATSDVGQGAGANVLTF
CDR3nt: TGTGCCACCAGTGATGTGGGACAGGGTGCTGGGGCCAACGTCCTGACTTTC

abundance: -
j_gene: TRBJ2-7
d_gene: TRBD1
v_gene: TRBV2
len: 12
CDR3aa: CATKDRGYEQYF
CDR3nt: TGTGCCACCAAGGACAGGGGCTACGAGCAGTACTTC

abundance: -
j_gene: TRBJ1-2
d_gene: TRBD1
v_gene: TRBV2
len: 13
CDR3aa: CASSRDSNYGYTF
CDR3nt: TGTGCCAGCAGCCGGGACAGCAACTATGGCTACACCTTC

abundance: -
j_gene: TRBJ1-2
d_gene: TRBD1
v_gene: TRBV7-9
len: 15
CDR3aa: CASSFWDRADYGYTF
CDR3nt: TGTGCCAGCAGCTTCTGGGACAGGGCGGACTATGGCTACACCTTC

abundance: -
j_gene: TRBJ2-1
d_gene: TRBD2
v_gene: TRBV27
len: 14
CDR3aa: CASRLAGANNEQFF
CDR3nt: TGTGCCAGCAGACTAGCGGGAGCGAACAATGAGCAGTTCTTC

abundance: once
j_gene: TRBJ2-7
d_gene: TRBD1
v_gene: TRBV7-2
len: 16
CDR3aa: CASRLTGQGSSYEQYF
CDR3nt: TGTGCCAGCAGGTTGACGGGACAGGGCAGCTCCTACGAGCAGTACTTC

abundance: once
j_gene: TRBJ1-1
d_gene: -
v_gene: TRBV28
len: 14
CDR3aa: CASSFTGMNTEAFF
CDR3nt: TGTGCCAGCAGTTTTACGGGTATGAACACTGAAGCTTTCTTT

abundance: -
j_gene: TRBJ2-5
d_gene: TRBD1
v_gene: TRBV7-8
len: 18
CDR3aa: CASSLRGNRGSWGWTQYF
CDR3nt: TGTGCCAGCAGCTTACGAGGAAACAGGGGCTCCTGGGGTTGGACCCAGTACTTC

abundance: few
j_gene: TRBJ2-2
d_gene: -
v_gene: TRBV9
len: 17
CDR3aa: CASSYSWGKGNTGELFF
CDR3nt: TGTGCCAGCAGCTACTCCTGGGGCAAGGGAAACACCGGGGAGCTGTTTTTT

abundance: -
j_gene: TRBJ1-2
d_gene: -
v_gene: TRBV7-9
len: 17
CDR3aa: CASSLTVRRSVNYGYTF
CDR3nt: TGTGCCAGCAGCTTAACTGTTCGGAGGAGCGTTAACTATGGCTACACCTTC

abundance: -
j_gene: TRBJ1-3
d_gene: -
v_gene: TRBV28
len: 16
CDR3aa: CASSLSYGTGGNTIYF
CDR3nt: TGTGCCAGCAGTTTAAGCTACGGGACTGGCGGAAACACCATATATTTT

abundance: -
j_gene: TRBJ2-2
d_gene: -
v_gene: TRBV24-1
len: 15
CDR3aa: CATSDSEGWTGELFF
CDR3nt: TGTGCCACCAGTGATTCCGAGGGTTGGACCGGGGAGCTGTTTTTT

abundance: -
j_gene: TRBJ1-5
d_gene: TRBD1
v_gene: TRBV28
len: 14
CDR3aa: CASSPGQSNQPQHF
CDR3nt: TGTGCCAGCAGCCCGGGACAGAGCAATCAGCCCCAGCATTTT